This passage covers 2 T cell receptor beta chains from one sample sequenced in a study of molecular identifiers for immune sequencing clone quantification. TCRdb analysed the PCR reads with MiXCR anew, one entry per CDR3 protein. This table holds over 60,000 distinct CDR3 sequences, 15% to 20% found once. Sequencing was carried out using naive CD8+ T cells from blood, with Jurkat cell RNA spiked in. Documented subset: FACS-sorted CD8+CD4-CCR7+CD45RA+ naive T cells. The receptors were gathered from a human donor in good health. Some libraries in this study had Jurkat cell RNA spiked in.

This clonotype was found many times. J is TRBJ2-6 and V is TRBV19; D not certain. The length of the CDR3 is 13 residues. The germline CDR1 and CDR2 sequences are LNHDA and SQIVND (reference sequence). Trimming cost V 8 bases and J 2 bases, with 7 bases left between them. In DNA form, the CDR3 reads TGTGCCAGTGGCCTCACTGGGGCCAACGTCCTGACTTTC. It translates to CASGLTGANVLTF.

As for this clonotype: This may be a read error: a much more frequent sequence differs by one nucleotide. Likely a read error: the CDR3 ends without its conserved phenylalanine or tryptophan. The J gene is TRBJ2-2, the V gene TRBV7-2; 8 bases agree with TRBD2. CDR3 size: 16 residues. J lost 6 bases, V lost 5 bases, and 11 bases had no gene match. Germline V lookup: CDR1 SGHTA, CDR2 FQGNSA. CDR3 loop: CASSPQGLAFPGELFL. The CDR3 DNA follows: TGTGCCAGCAGCCCCCAAGGACTAGCTTTTCCCGGGGAGCTGTTTTTA.